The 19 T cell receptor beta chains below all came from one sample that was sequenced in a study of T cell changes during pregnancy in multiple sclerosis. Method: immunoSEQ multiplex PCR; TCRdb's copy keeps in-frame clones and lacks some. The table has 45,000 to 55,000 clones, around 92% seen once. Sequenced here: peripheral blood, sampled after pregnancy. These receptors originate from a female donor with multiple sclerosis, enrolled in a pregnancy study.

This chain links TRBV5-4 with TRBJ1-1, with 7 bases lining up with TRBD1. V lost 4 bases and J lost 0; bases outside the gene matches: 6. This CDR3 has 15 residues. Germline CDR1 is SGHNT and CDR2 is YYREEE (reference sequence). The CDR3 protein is CASSPWDSMNTEAFF. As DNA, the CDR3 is TGTGCCAGCAGCCCTTGGGACAGCATGAACACTGAAGCTTTCTTT.

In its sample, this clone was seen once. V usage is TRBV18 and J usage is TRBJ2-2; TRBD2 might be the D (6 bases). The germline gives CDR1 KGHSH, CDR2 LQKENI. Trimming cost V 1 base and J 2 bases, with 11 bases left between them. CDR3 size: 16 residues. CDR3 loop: CASSPQAAGNTGELFF. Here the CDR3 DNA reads TGTGCCAGCTCACCACAGGCAGCGGGTAACACCGGGGAGCTGTTTTTT.

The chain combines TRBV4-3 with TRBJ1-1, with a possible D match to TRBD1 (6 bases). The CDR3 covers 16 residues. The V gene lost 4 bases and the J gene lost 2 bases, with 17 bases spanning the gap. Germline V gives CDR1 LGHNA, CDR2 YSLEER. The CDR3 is CASSLEVRGANTEAFF. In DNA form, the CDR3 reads TGCGCCAGCAGCCTCGAGGTCCGGGGGGCAAACACTGAAGCTTTCTTT.

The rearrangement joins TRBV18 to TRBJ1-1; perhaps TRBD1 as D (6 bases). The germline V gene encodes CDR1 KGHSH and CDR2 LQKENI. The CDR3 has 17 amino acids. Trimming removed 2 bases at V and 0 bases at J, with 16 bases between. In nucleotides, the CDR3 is TGTGCCAGCTCACCATTTCTAGACAGGAGAATGAACACTGAAGCTTTCTTT. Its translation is CASSPFLDRRMNTEAFF.

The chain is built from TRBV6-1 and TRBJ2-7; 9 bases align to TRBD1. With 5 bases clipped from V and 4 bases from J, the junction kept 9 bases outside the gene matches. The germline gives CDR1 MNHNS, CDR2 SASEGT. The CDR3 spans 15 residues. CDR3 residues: CASSMAGQGLYEQYF. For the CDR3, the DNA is TGTGCCAGCAGTATGGCGGGACAGGGACTTTACGAGCAGTACTTC.

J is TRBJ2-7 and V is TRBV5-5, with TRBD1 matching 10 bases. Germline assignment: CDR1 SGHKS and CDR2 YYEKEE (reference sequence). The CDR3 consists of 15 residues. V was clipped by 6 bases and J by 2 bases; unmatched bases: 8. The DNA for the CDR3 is TGTGCCAGCATCCACGCCGGGACAGGGGCCTACGAGCAGTACTTC. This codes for CASIHAGTGAYEQYF.

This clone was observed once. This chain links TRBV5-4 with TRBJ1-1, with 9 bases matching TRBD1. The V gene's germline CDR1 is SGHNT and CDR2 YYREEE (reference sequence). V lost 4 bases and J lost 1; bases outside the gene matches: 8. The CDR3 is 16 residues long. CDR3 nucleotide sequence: TGTGCCAGCAGCCCCGGGACAGGGACGACGAACACTGAAGCTTTCTTT. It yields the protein CASSPGTGTTNTEAFF.

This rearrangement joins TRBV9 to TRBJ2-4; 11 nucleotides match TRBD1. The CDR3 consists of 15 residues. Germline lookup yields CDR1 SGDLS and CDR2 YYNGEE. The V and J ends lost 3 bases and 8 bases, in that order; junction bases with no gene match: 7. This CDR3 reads CASSAGQGAVDIQYF. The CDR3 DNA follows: TGTGCCAGCAGCGCCGGACAGGGGGCGGTGGACATTCAGTACTTC.

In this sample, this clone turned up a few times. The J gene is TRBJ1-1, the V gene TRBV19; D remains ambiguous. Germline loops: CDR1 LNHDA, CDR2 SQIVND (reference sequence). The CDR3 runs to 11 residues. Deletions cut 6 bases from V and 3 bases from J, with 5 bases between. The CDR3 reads CASSLYTEAFF. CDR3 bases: TGTGCCAGTAGCCTTTACACTGAAGCTTTCTTT.

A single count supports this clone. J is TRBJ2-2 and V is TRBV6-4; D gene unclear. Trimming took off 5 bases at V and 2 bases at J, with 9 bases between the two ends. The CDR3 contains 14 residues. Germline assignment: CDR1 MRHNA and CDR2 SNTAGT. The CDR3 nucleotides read TGTGCCAGCAGTCTTGCGCATAACACCGGGGAGCTGTTTTTT. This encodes CASSLAHNTGELFF.

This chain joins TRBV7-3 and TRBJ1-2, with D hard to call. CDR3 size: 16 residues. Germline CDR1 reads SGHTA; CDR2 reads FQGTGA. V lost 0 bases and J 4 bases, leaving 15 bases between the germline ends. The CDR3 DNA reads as TGTGCCAGCAGCTTAACGCCAGACACGTATCTCTATGGCTACACCTTC. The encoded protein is CASSLTPDTYLYGYTF.

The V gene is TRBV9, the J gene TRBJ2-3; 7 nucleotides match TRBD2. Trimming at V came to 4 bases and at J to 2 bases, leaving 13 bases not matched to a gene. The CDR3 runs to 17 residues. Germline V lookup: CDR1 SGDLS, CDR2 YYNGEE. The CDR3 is CASSPRIERGTTDTQYF. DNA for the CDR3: TGTGCCAGCAGCCCCAGAATCGAGCGGGGAACCACAGATACGCAGTATTTT.

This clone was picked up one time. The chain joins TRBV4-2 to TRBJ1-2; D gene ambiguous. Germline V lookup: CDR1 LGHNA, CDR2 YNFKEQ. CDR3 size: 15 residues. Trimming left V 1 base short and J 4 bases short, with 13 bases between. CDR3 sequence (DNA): TGTGCCAGCAGCCAAGGTAGCCCTTCGGGCTATGGCTACACCTTC. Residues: CASSQGSPSGYGYTF.

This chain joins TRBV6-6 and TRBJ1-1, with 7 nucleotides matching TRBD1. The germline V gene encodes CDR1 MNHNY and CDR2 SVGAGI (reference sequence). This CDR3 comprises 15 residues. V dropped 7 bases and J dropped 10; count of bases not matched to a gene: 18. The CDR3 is CASNLAGQNDRGAFF. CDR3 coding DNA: TGTGCCAGCAATTTGGCGGGACAGAACGACCGGGGAGCTTTCTTT.

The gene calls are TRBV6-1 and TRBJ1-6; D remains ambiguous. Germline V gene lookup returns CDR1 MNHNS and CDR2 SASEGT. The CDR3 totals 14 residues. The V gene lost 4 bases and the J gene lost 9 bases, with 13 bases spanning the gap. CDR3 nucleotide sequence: TGTGCCAGCAGTGCGAGCCCTGATGGTTCACCCCTCCACTTT. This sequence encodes CASSASPDGSPLHF.

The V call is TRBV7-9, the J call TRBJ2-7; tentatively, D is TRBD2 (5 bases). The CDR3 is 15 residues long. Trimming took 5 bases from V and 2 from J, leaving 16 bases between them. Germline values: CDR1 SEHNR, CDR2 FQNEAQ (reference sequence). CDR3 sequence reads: CASSPDPGEPYEQYF. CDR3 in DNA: TGTGCCAGCAGCCCGGACCCCGGGGAACCCTACGAGCAGTACTTC.

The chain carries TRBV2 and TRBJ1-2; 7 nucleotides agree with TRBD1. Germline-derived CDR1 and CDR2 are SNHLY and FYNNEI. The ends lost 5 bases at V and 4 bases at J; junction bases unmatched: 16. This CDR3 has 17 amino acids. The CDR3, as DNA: TGTGCCAGCAGTCCCGTTTACAGGGGCCAGCGTATCTATGGCTACACCTTC. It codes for CASSPVYRGQRIYGYTF. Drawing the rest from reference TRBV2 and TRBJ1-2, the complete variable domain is EPEVTQTPSHQVTQMGQEVILRCVPISNHLYFYWYRQILGQKVEFLVSFYNNEISEKSEIFDDQFSVERPDGSNFTLKIRSTKLEDSAMYFCASSPVYRGQRIYGYTFGSGTRLTVV.

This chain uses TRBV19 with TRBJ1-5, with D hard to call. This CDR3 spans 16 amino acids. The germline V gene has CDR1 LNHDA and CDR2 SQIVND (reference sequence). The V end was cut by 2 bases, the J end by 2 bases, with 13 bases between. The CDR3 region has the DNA TGTGCCAGTAGTATACTGGGGATCGGGGGCAATCAGCCCCAGCATTTT. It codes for CASSILGIGGNQPQHF. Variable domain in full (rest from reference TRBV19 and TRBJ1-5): DGGITQSPKYLFRKEGQNVTLSCEQNLNHDAMYWYRQDPGQGLRLIYYSQIVNDFQKGDIAEGYSVSREKKESFPLTVTSAQKNPTAFYLCASSILGIGGNQPQHFGDGTRLSIL.

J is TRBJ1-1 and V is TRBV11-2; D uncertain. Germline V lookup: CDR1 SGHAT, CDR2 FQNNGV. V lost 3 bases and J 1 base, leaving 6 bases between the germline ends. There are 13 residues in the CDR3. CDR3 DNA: TGTGCCAGCAGCTTTTCAGAGAACACTGAAGCTTTCTTT. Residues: CASSFSENTEAFF.